This TCR beta chain was observed in a study of molecular identifiers for immune sequencing clone quantification (dated by TCRdb to 2016 to 2019). In the study overall: For a replicate experiment, the RNA from either 20,000 or 100,000 naive CD8 T cells was divided into five aliquots, and four of those aliquots went on to sequencing. The study was a methods study using CD8 T cells to benchmark molecular-identifier clustering-based TCR repertoire sequencing (MIDCIRS) and TCR RNA copy counting.

For CDR1 and CDR2, the germline V gene lists SGHVS and FNYEAQ. Deletion took 5 bases off V and 0 bases off J, with a span of 6 bases between the germline ends. The CDR3 runs 13 amino acids, cysteine and phenylalanine included. Solely the CDR3 DNA is kept, with 39 bases framed from the first base. Paper-wide results and their limitations: Clones above 20 RNA copies held over 99% of molecules in CMV-specific effector cells but under 1% in naive cells. Highly expanded clone sizes could be underestimated if identical TCR molecules share a barcode. Modeling indicated about 3 TCR RNA copies recovered per cell, compared with 7.5 to 10 by digital PCR, which implies a capture efficiency of 25% to 35%. When barcode sub-clustering was omitted, TCR diversity was inflated by chimeric consensus sequences, with chimeras reaching as high as 47%. Spiked-in Jurkat TCR RNA (approximately 10 copies' worth), which is not part of the donor repertoire, was contained in the naive libraries. A single cell's worth of spiked-in Jurkat TCR RNA was reported detectable even among around 1 million naive CD8 T cells.

The sample holds many counts of this clonotype. There is no known antigen for this receptor. One base away there is no much larger clone; base qualities are not given. Libraries of naive CD8 T cells were generated from about 21,000 to 970,000 sorted cells, with 10%, 30% or 50% of the purified RNA used. Naive CD8 T cells were FACS-sorted as CD8+CD4-CCR7+CD45RA+ on a BD FACSAria II into RLT Plus buffer. Nine to eleven TCR copies' worth of Jurkat RNA were spiked into about 20,000-1,100,000 naive CD8 T cell samples to test detection sensitivity. Enrichment of CD8 T cells was performed with RosetteSep CD8+ T Cell Enrichment Cocktail and Ficoll-Paque, after which ACK red cell lysis was carried out. To prepare the library, PCR was applied. The data were produced on an Illumina HiSeq 4000. Bulk TCR libraries were generated as previously described, with the TCR primers listed in Table S5 used. Purification of total RNA was performed with the Qiagen AllPrep DNA/RNA kit. Before analysis, reads from multiple sequencing runs of one library were combined. On the study's bioinformatics: Reads were retained only if their TCR constant sequence matched exactly, and those retained reads were trimmed to 150 nt and grouped according to their 12-nt molecular barcodes. Reads in each barcode group were sub-clustered using a 15% Levenshtein threshold, and a quality-weighted consensus sequence was built for each RNA molecule. Non-functional sequences were excluded, and lower-count sequences lying one edit away from another sequence were also excluded. Based on fitting two negative binomial distributions, any barcode sub-cluster with under 20% of the maximum read count was discarded. TCRdb redid the processing of the public reads, applying fastp at Q25 and MiXCR, and retained in-frame beta chains. Entries are consolidated by CDR3 protein sequence, retaining the most common genes and DNA. TCRdb's processing, not the authors' own work, is the source of the V and J calls. This sample lists about 640,000 distinct CDR3 sequences; just under 20% were detected once. The top ten hold 0.7% to 1% of the sample.

Sequencing was done on a sample of naive CD8+ T cells from blood, with Jurkat cell RNA spiked in. Taken with the paper, the label for cell subset or site translates to: FACS-sorted CD8+CD4-CCR7+CD45RA+ naive T cells. The sequence was obtained from a human donor in good health. Some libraries in this study had Jurkat cell RNA spiked in. The sequence links TRBV7-6 to TRBJ2-3; no confident D gene assignment can be made. Here is the DNA: TGTGCCAGCAGCAAGGACAGCACAGATACGCAGTATTTT. It encodes CASSKDSTDTQYF.